Below are 29 T cell receptor beta chains sequenced from a single sample in a study of blood T cells in healthy people across ages. For the second PCR, which ran for roughly 6 to 12 cycles, a sample-barcoded 5' primer and a J-beta primer mix were used. TCRdb recomputed calls from the 5' RACE reads with MiXCR, one row per CDR3 protein. The sample has over a million distinct CDR3 sequences; 59% are singletons. Sequenced material: blood. These receptors were obtained from a man younger than 30 in good health.

This clonotype was observed a handful of times. The chain employs TRBV7-9 and TRBJ2-1, with D hard to call. Germline lookup yields CDR1 SEHNR and CDR2 FQNEAQ (reference sequence). The CDR3 is 12 amino acids. V was clipped by 3 bases and J by 8 bases, with 8 bases between them. CDR3 in amino acids: CASSFLMDEQFF. The CDR3 DNA reads as TGTGCCAGCAGCTTCTTAATGGATGAGCAGTTCTTC.

This clonotype was detected only a few times. This chain uses TRBV12-3 or TRBV12-4 with TRBJ1-4; D call uncertain. The germline V and J ends were trimmed by 1 base and 2 bases, with 2 bases remaining between them. The CDR3 is 13 residues long. The CDR3 reads CASSLGTNEKLFF. The CDR3 DNA reads TGTGCCAGCAGTTTAGGGACTAATGAAAAACTGTTTTTT.

The chain carries TRBV24-1 and TRBJ2-2, with 7 nucleotides matching TRBD1. CDR3 length: 16 residues. The germline V gene encodes CDR1 KGHDR and CDR2 SFDVKD. The V segment lost 6 bases and the J segment 0 bases; nucleotides outside the gene matches: 6. The CDR3 here is CATSKGQITNTGELFF. The DNA of the CDR3 is TGTGCCACCAGTAAGGGACAGATAACGAACACCGGGGAGCTGTTTTTT.

J is TRBJ2-7 and V is TRBV5-1; TRBD2 is a possible D gene (6 bases). CDR1 SGHRS and CDR2 YFSETQ come from the germline V gene. Trimming took off 1 base at V and 6 bases at J, with 20 bases between the two ends. The length of the CDR3 is 16 residues. As DNA, the CDR3 is TGCGCCAGCAGCTTGTCGGCGGGAAGCCCCCCCCTCGAGCAGTACTTC. This encodes CASSLSAGSPPLEQYF. Full variable domain (outside the CDR3, taken from reference TRBV5-1 and TRBJ2-7): KAGVTQTPRYLIKTRGQQVTLSCSPISGHRSVSWYQQTPGQGLQFLFEYFSETQRNKGNFPGRFSGRQFSNSRSEMNVSTLELGDSALYLCASSLSAGSPPLEQYFGPGTRLTVT.

This clonotype was found a few times. The chain couples TRBV7-2 to TRBJ1-2; TRBD1 aligns across 7 bases. CDR3 size: 15 residues. The V gene's germline CDR1 is SGHTA and CDR2 FQGNSA. V gave up 4 bases and J gave up 3 bases; unmatched junction bases: 8. As DNA, the CDR3 is TGTGCCAGCAGCTATAGCCGGGACAGCCACTATGGCTACACCTTC. It is translated as CASSYSRDSHYGYTF.

V is TRBV2 and J is TRBJ1-2; 8 bases are shared with TRBD1. Germline loops: CDR1 SNHLY, CDR2 FYNNEI. V lost 6 bases to trimming and J lost 6 bases; unmatched junction nucleotides: 6. The CDR3 extends over 13 amino acids. The CDR3 region is CASRTTGADGYTF. CDR3 nucleotide sequence: TGTGCCAGCAGGACGACAGGGGCGGATGGCTACACCTTC.

A single count supports this clonotype. The chain joins TRBV27 to TRBJ2-1, with D perhaps matching TRBD1 (6 bases). V was cut by 4 bases and J by 6 bases, with 10 bases left in between. Germline CDR1 reads MNHEY; CDR2 reads SMNVEV (reference sequence). The CDR3 is 13 amino acids. CDR3 nucleotide sequence: TGTGCCAGCAGTTCGGGACACCTCAATGAGCAGTTCTTC. It translates to CASSSGHLNEQFF.

The chain has TRBV11-2 and TRBJ2-4; D is unclear. The J call may be wrong; the DNA end is better matched by TRBJ2-7. The germline V gene has CDR1 SGHAT and CDR2 FQNNGV. This CDR3 has 14 amino acids. The CDR3 DNA reads TGTGCCAGCAGCTTAACAATCTCGCCGCGCGAGCAGTACTTC. Translation gives CASSLTISPREQYF.

Concerning this clonotype: A read error is possible here, since a much larger clone lies one base away. The chain uses TRBV7-2 and TRBJ1-2; possibly TRBD1 for D (5 bases). Deletions cut 4 bases from V and 5 bases from J, with 17 bases between. This CDR3 comprises 15 residues. The germline V gene encodes CDR1 SGHTA and CDR2 FQGNSA. The CDR3: CASSSWDGGSYGYTF. DNA for the CDR3: TGTGCCAGCAGCTCCTGGGACGGGGGGAGTTATGGCTACACCTTC.

V is TRBV7-6 and J is TRBJ2-1, with TRBD2 matching over 10 bases. V trimming: 5 bases; J trimming: 8 bases; junction bases outside the gene matches: 9. This CDR3 has 15 amino acids. Germline V gives CDR1 SGHVS, CDR2 FNYEAQ. The DNA for the CDR3 is TGTGCCAGCAGCGTAAGCGGGAGGGATTGGGATGAGCAGTTCTTC. Its protein is CASSVSGRDWDEQFF.

This sequence joins TRBV18 and TRBJ2-3; no reliable D call. The length of the CDR3 is 14 residues. Germline CDR1 is KGHSH and CDR2 is LQKENI. V lost 0 bases and J lost 4, with 8 bases in between. The CDR3 coding sequence is TGTGCCAGCTCACCACCTTCCAGATCAGATACGCAGTATTTT. It yields the protein CASSPPSRSDTQYF.

The chain employs TRBV4-1 and TRBJ2-7, with 7 bases lining up with TRBD1. CDR3 length equals 14 residues. J was trimmed by 5 bases and V by 3 bases; bases with no gene match: 7. Germline CDR1 reads MGHRA; CDR2 reads YSYEKL. The chain's CDR3 is CASSQTDRVDEQYF. The DNA for the CDR3 is TGCGCCAGCAGCCAGACTGACAGGGTCGACGAGCAGTACTTC.

V and J are TRBV10-3 and TRBJ1-6; no clear D gene. Germline V lookup: CDR1 ENHRY, CDR2 SYGVKD. The CDR3 is 13 amino acids. The V and J ends lost 4 bases and 5 bases respectively, with 6 bases between them. Here the CDR3 DNA reads TGTGCCATCAGTGGTGAGAATAATTCACCCCTCCACTTT. This sequence encodes CAISGENNSPLHF.

The rearrangement joins TRBV30 to TRBJ2-1; possible D gene TRBD2, 7 bases. CDR1 is GTSNPN, CDR2 SVGIG, per germline (reference sequence). V was shortened by 2 bases and J by 6 bases, with 14 bases between the two germline ends. The CDR3 sequence is 14 residues long. In DNA form, the CDR3 reads TGTGCCTGGAGTATAGTGGGAGGGGGCAATGAGCAGTTCTTC. This sequence encodes CAWSIVGGGNEQFF.

The rearrangement uses TRBV4-1 and TRBJ2-3; D is undetermined. This CDR3 region has 15 residues. Germline CDR1 and CDR2: MGHRA and YSYEKL. The ends were cut back, 1 base at V and 1 base at J, with 9 bases in the middle. CDR3 region: CASSQGRARTDTQYF. The CDR3 region has the DNA TGCGCCAGCAGCCAAGGTCGAGCCCGCACAGATACGCAGTATTTT.

The V gene is TRBV20-1, the J gene TRBJ2-3; 7 bases fit TRBD2. The CDR3 sequence is 16 residues long. The junction had 7 bases not matched to a gene; V was cut back by 0 bases and J by 1 base. The V gene's germline CDR1 is DFQATT and CDR2 SNEGSKA (reference sequence). CDR3 sequence: CSARDLRTSGTDTQYF. Here the CDR3 DNA reads TGCAGTGCTAGAGATTTAAGAACTAGCGGCACAGATACGCAGTATTTT.

The genes are TRBV11-3 and TRBJ2-1; 13 nucleotides line up with TRBD2. CDR1 is SGHNT, CDR2 YENEEA, per germline. V was pared by 1 base and J by 6 bases, with 3 bases of the junction left unmatched. The CDR3 is made up of 16 amino acids. CDR3 residues: CASSLGRLAGGNEQFF. The DNA of the CDR3 is TGTGCCAGCAGCTTAGGCAGACTAGCGGGAGGCAATGAGCAGTTCTTC.

In its sample, this clonotype was seen once. This chain uses TRBV6-5 with TRBJ2-5; D possibly uses TRBD1 or TRBD2 (5 bases each). Germline loops: CDR1 MNHEY, CDR2 SVGAGI. This CDR3 has 13 amino acids. The V gene lost 8 bases and the J gene lost 11 bases, with 21 bases spanning the gap. CDR3 nucleotide sequence: TGTGCCAGCGGGGACCAGTTCTACAATGAGCAGTACTTC. This translates into CASGDQFYNEQYF.

The chain recombines TRBV20-1 with TRBJ1-1; 8 bases are a match to TRBD1. V trimming: 3 bases; J trimming: 1 base; junction bases outside the gene matches: 4. The germline V gene encodes CDR1 DFQATT and CDR2 SNEGSKA (reference sequence). The CDR3 totals 14 residues. The CDR3, as DNA: TGCAGTGCTAGCACCCAGGGGGCGAACACTGAAGCTTTCTTT. Encoded protein: CSASTQGANTEAFF.

This sequence joins TRBV7-2 and TRBJ2-1; D is perhaps TRBD1 (5 bases). This CDR3 comprises 14 residues. The germline gives CDR1 SGHTA, CDR2 FQGNSA. V gave up 2 bases and J gave up 2 bases, with 7 bases separating them. The DNA of the CDR3 is TGTGCCAGCAGCTTACAACAGGCCTACAATGAGCAGTTCTTC. The encoded protein is CASSLQQAYNEQFF. The full variable domain, with the rest looked up from reference TRBV7-2 and TRBJ2-1, is GAGVSQSPSNKVTEKGKDVELRCDPISGHTALYWYRQSLGQGLEFLIYFQGNSAPDKSGLPSDRFSAERTGGSVSTLTIQRTQQEDSAVYLCASSLQQAYNEQFFGPGTRLTVL.

The chain recombines TRBV4-1 with TRBJ2-1; tentatively, D is TRBD1 (6 bases). The DNA end favors TRBJ2-7, so the J call may be wrong. Per germline, CDR1 MGHRA and CDR2 YSYEKL. CDR3 length: 15 amino acids. CDR3 DNA sequence: TGCGCCAGCAGCCAAGATTGGCAGGGGCGGTACGAGCAGTACTTC. Its translation: CASSQDWQGRYEQYF.

For this clonotype: One end of the junction is discordant with germline, which a read error may explain. The CDR3 bases are TGTGCTAGCATCAGAGGCAGAGCGACTAATGAAAAACTGTTTTTT. Protein sequence: CASIRGRATNEKLFF. The chain recombines TRBV7-7 with TRBJ1-4; D gene ambiguous. This CDR3 contains 15 residues. Germline lookup yields CDR1 SSHAT and CDR2 FNYEAQ (reference sequence).

This chain uses TRBV27 with TRBJ2-3; the match to TRBD2 covers 9 bases. Germline-derived CDR1 and CDR2 are MNHEY and SMNVEV (reference sequence). The CDR3 is made up of 15 amino acids. J was trimmed by 4 bases and V by 7 bases; bases with no gene match: 9. The CDR3 DNA is TGTGCCAGCAATAAAGGACTAGCGAGGGCAGATACGCAGTATTTT. Protein: CASNKGLARADTQYF.

V is TRBV9 and J is TRBJ2-1; D possibly corresponds to TRBD2 (7 bases). The V end was cut by 4 bases, the J end by 8 bases, with 16 bases between. CDR3 size: 14 residues. The germline CDR1 and CDR2 sequences are SGDLS and YYNGEE. Here the CDR3 reads CASSPAAGADEQFF. CDR3 DNA: TGTGCCAGCAGCCCAGCGGCGGGGGCCGATGAGCAGTTCTTC.

This chain connects TRBV2 to TRBJ2-1, with TRBD2 identical over 11 bases. J was trimmed by 4 bases and V by 6 bases; bases with no gene match: 5. Looked up from germline, CDR1 is SNHLY and CDR2 is FYNNEI. This CDR3 contains 15 residues. CDR3 bases: TGTGCCAGCAGGTTCACTAGCGGGAGTTACAATGAGCAGTTCTTC. The encoded protein is CASRFTSGSYNEQFF.

The chain has TRBV7-8 and TRBJ2-1, with D unresolved. The V end lost 5 bases, the J end lost 2 bases, and 10 bases lay between the germline ends. The CDR3 is 14 residues long. Germline V gene lookup returns CDR1 SGHVS and CDR2 FQNEAQ. CDR3 region: CASSQMVTYNEQFF. CDR3 sequence (DNA): TGTGCCAGCAGCCAGATGGTGACCTACAATGAGCAGTTCTTC.

This clonotype came up many times. The V gene is TRBV4-2, the J gene TRBJ2-5, with D hard to call. CDR3 length equals 13 residues. Trimming took off 0 bases at V and 5 bases at J, with 7 bases between the two ends. CDR1 LGHNA and CDR2 YNFKEQ come from the germline V gene. CDR3 DNA: TGTGCCAGCAGCCAAGATCCCGGGGAGACCCAGTACTTC. Its translation: CASSQDPGETQYF.

V and J are TRBV4-2 and TRBJ2-5; a possible D gene is TRBD2 (5 bases). Trimming removed 4 bases from V and 11 bases from J, with 20 bases in between. Germline-derived CDR1 and CDR2 are LGHNA and YNFKEQ. The CDR3 has 14 amino acids. Here the CDR3 DNA reads TGTGCCAGCAGCCCCGCGACTAAGAGCAATGAGCAGTACTTC. Its protein is CASSPATKSNEQYF.

This rearrangement joins TRBV25-1 to TRBJ2-3; D unresolved. V was cut by 3 bases and J by 6 bases, with 10 bases left in between. Germline CDR1 MGHDK, CDR2 SYGVNS. This CDR3 contains 13 residues. The CDR3 DNA sequence: TGTGCCAGCAGTGATCTACTGAGGGATACGCAGTATTTT. Its protein product is CASSDLLRDTQYF.